This T cell receptor beta chain derives from a study of PD-1 blockade in classical Hodgkin lymphoma. The study, taken as a whole, reports: Underlying causes for the observed repertoire differences were not defined, possibly disease activity or prior therapy. As was reported, newly diagnosed patients showed lower baseline TCR diversity than healthy donors did. While CD8+ TCR diversity did not rise significantly by C4D1, CD4+ TCR diversity did.

Trimming took 6 bases from V and 3 from J, leaving 8 bases between them. From germline, CDR1 is MNHEY and CDR2 SMNVEV (reference sequence). CDR3 length: 12 residues. Every patient experienced relapse after autologous stem cell transplantation, and brentuximab vedotin exposure varied. Points on this clone: What it binds is unknown.

Produced via immunoSEQ multiplex PCR; TCRdb's table is partial and in-frame only. The sample includes more than 4,000 clones, about three fifths of them seen just once. The sample was peripheral blood mononuclear cells (PBMCs), taken before the second cycle of nivolumab. V is TRBV27 and J is TRBJ1-1; D gene uncertain. This receptor was taken from a human donor with classical Hodgkin lymphoma. Here the CDR3 reads CASRTIDTEAFF. For the CDR3, the DNA is TGTGCCAGCAGAACCATTGACACTGAAGCTTTCTTT.